This record looks at one T cell receptor (beta chain) sequence and its context. The sample comes from a study of T cell responses to AZD1222 COVID-19 vaccine. TCRdb's copy holds only in-frame clones and misses some; the assay was immunoSEQ multiplex PCR. The table lists 100,000 or so clones, 90% of them singletons. V shed 1 base and J shed 6 bases, with 22 bases lying between them. The CDR3 runs 17 residues. Germline V gene data show CDR1 as SGHRS and CDR2 as YFSETQ. The chain has TRBV5-1 and TRBJ1-2, with a possible D match to TRBD1 (5 bases). Sequencing used peripheral blood, obtained on day 0 of AZD1222 vaccination. The origin of this receptor is an adult in good health. The CDR3 loop reads CASSLTPPPGGRDGYTF. The CDR3 nucleotides read TGCGCCAGCAGCTTGACTCCCCCCCCGGGGGGAAGGGATGGCTACACCTTC.